Shown below are 22 T cell receptor beta chains from a single sample sequenced in a study of spatial heterogeneity in lung cancer. TCRdb used MiXCR to reprocess the 5' RACE reads, holding one entry per CDR3 protein. Among about 70,000 distinct CDR3 sequences listed, over 7% were seen once. Time point reported: blood at routine non-recurrence follow-up after resection. This sample comprised PBMCs, obtained at follow-up. These receptor sequences come from a female donor with early-stage non-small cell lung cancer.

This clonotype was recorded a few times. This chain uses TRBV27 with TRBJ2-3; D is unresolved. The V end lost 6 bases, the J end lost 0 bases, and 10 bases lay between the germline ends. The CDR3 contains 14 residues. Per germline, CDR1 MNHEY and CDR2 SMNVEV (reference sequence). The CDR3: CASRPIGSTDTQYF. CDR3 nucleotides: TGTGCCAGCAGACCAATCGGTAGCACAGATACGCAGTATTTT.

This clonotype was seen repeatedly, ten times or more. The gene calls are TRBV14 and TRBJ1-6; TRBD1 agrees at 8 bases. V was pared by 0 bases and J by 7 bases, with 2 bases of the junction left unmatched. Germline V gene sequence: CDR1 SGHDN, CDR2 FVKESK. The length of the CDR3 is 15 residues. In DNA form, the CDR3 reads TGTGCCAGCAGCCAAGATACAGGGGGAAATTCACCCCTCCACTTT. Translated: CASSQDTGGNSPLHF. Filled out from reference TRBV14 and TRBJ1-6, the complete variable domain reads EAGVTQFPSHSVIEKGQTVTLRCDPISGHDNLYWYRRVMGKEIKFLLHFVKESKQDESGMPNNRFLAERTGGTYSTLKVQPAELEDSGVYFCASSQDTGGNSPLHFGNGTRLTVT.

A note on this clonotype: A read error may be the cause here, since a much bigger clone is one base away. This chain connects TRBV10-3 to TRBJ2-3; 9 nucleotides agree with TRBD2. The CDR3 totals 14 residues. After removal of 10 bases from V and 5 bases from J, the junction contained 10 bases not matched to a gene. In germline, CDR1 is ENHRY, CDR2 SYGVKD. For the CDR3, the DNA is TGTGCCAAACTAGCGGGTTTAGCGGGAGATACGCAGTATTTT. Translation: CAKLAGLAGDTQYF.

This clonotype was seen ten or more times. This rearrangement joins TRBV12-3 or TRBV12-4 to TRBJ1-5; no firm D call. V lost 6 bases to trimming and J lost 8 bases, with 11 bases between them. The CDR3 length is 12 residues. In nucleotides, the CDR3 is TGTGCCAGCAGCACGGTCAGTGAGCCCCAGCATTTT. Translation gives CASSTVSEPQHF.

The sample holds many counts of this clonotype. The chain couples TRBV9 to TRBJ2-5; 15 bases fit TRBD2. Germline V gives CDR1 SGDLS, CDR2 YYNGEE. The CDR3 is 17 residues long. Unmatched junction bases numbered 4, after V lost 3 bases and J lost 1 base. CDR3: CASSAGLAGGGQETQYF. The CDR3 nucleotides read TGTGCCAGCAGCGCGGGACTAGCGGGAGGAGGCCAAGAGACCCAGTACTTC.

This clonotype was seen at least ten times. The rearrangement links TRBV10-3 to TRBJ2-5, with D unclear. This CDR3 has 11 amino acids. Per germline, CDR1 ENHRY and CDR2 SYGVKD. V was shortened by 8 bases and J by 1 base, with 5 bases between the two germline ends. CDR3 in amino acids: CAIGLQETQYF. In DNA, the CDR3 is TGTGCCATCGGGCTCCAAGAGACCCAGTACTTC.

This clonotype was recorded at least ten times. This chain joins TRBV12-3 or TRBV12-4 and TRBJ2-1; 15 nucleotides match TRBD2. This CDR3 spans 13 amino acids. The V segment lost 10 bases and the J segment 9 bases; nucleotides outside the gene matches: 4. For the CDR3, the DNA is TGTGCCACGGGACTAGCGGGAGGTGGTGAGCAGTTCTTC. The encoded protein is CATGLAGGGEQFF.

This clonotype was picked up many times. This chain joins TRBV7-9 and TRBJ1-2, with 10 bases matching TRBD1. This CDR3 region has 16 residues. Trimming at V came to 5 bases and at J to 8 bases, leaving 14 bases not matched to a gene. From germline, CDR1 is SEHNR and CDR2 FQNEAQ (reference sequence). Here the CDR3 DNA reads TGTGCCAGCAGCCCTCTTCCGGGACAGGGGCTACGGGGCTACACCTTC. It encodes CASSPLPGQGLRGYTF.

This clonotype was counted only a few times. The chain links TRBV2 to TRBJ1-4; 9 bases agree with TRBD1. This CDR3 is 19 amino acids long. J gave up 3 bases and V 4 bases, and 15 bases lay outside the gene matches. Germline V CDR1 and CDR2: SNHLY, FYNNEI. CDR3: CASSVTGTGTFLANEKLFF. CDR3 coding DNA: TGTGCCAGCAGTGTCACCGGGACAGGGACTTTTTTGGCTAATGAAAAACTGTTTTTT.

The table lists this clonotype with a few counts. V is TRBV11-2 and J is TRBJ2-2; a weak D match, TRBD1 (5 bases). Germline V gives CDR1 SGHAT, CDR2 FQNNGV. V was cut by 5 bases and J by 1 base, with 14 bases left in between. This CDR3 is built from 16 residues. The CDR3 spells CASSLSTAQNTGELFF. CDR3 in DNA: TGTGCCAGCAGCCTCTCGACAGCCCAGAACACCGGGGAGCTGTTTTTT.

This clonotype was recorded at least ten times. The chain recombines TRBV25-1 with TRBJ2-1, with D uncertain. V was pared by 2 bases and J by 5 bases, with 13 bases between. The CDR3 contains 15 residues. The germline V gene has CDR1 MGHDK and CDR2 SYGVNS. For the CDR3, the DNA is TGTGCCAGCAGTGAACTGGACCAACACCACAATGAGCAGTTCTTC. Translating it yields CASSELDQHHNEQFF. The full variable domain, with the rest looked up from reference TRBV25-1 and TRBJ2-1, is EADIYQTPRYLVIGTGKKITLECSQTMGHDKMYWYQQDPGMELHLIHYSYGVNSTEKGDLSSESTVSRIRTEHFPLTLESARPSHTSQYLCASSELDQHHNEQFFGPGTRLTVL.

This clonotype was seen at least ten times. V usage is TRBV25-1 and J usage is TRBJ2-7, with TRBD1 matching over 7 bases. This CDR3 region has 14 residues. Trimming removed 5 bases from V and 3 bases from J; junction bases left unmatched: 7. From germline, CDR1 is MGHDK and CDR2 SYGVNS. This chain's CDR3 is CASSPPGTVYEQYF. DNA for the CDR3: TGTGCCAGCAGTCCCCCGGGGACAGTCTACGAGCAGTACTTC.

At least ten counts were recorded for this clonotype. V and J are TRBV29-1 and TRBJ2-7; D is unresolved. The CDR3 runs 12 residues. Trimming removed 6 bases at V and 6 bases at J, with 15 bases between. Per germline, CDR1 SQVTM and CDR2 ANQGSEA. CDR3 region: CSVGQVVGEQYF. CDR3 DNA: TGCAGCGTAGGGCAGGTGGTTGGCGAGCAGTACTTC.

This clonotype was detected many times. The chain couples TRBV5-1 to TRBJ2-2; no firm D call. The CDR3 runs 14 residues. From germline, CDR1 is SGHRS and CDR2 YFSETQ. Trimming took off 1 base at V and 4 bases at J, with 8 bases between the two ends. CDR3 coding DNA: TGCGCCAGCAGCTTGCTTTTCAGCACCGGGGAGCTGTTTTTT. Translation gives CASSLLFSTGELFF.

The chain combines TRBV7-2 with TRBJ2-5; TRBD2 might be the D (6 bases). V shed 8 bases and J shed 5 bases, with 18 bases lying between them. The germline V gene encodes CDR1 SGHTA and CDR2 FQGNSA. CDR3 length equals 14 residues. CDR3 sequence: CASGRAGSIETQYF. CDR3 coding DNA: TGTGCCAGCGGTCGGGCGGGGAGTATCGAGACCCAGTACTTC.

This clonotype was counted ten times or more. The chain recombines TRBV7-3 with TRBJ2-1; 14 nucleotides line up with TRBD2. The ends lost 3 bases at V and 6 bases at J; junction bases unmatched: 4. Germline CDR1 reads SGHTA; CDR2 reads FQGTGA. The CDR3 contains 16 residues. CDR3 loop: CASSFGTSGRGNEQFF. DNA for the CDR3: TGTGCCAGCAGCTTTGGGACTAGCGGGAGAGGCAATGAGCAGTTCTTC.

This clonotype came up many times. The chain uses TRBV5-1 and TRBJ2-1, with TRBD2 matching 11 bases. Trimming removed 4 bases from V and 7 bases from J; junction bases left unmatched: 7. The CDR3 has 15 residues. The V gene's germline CDR1 is SGHRS and CDR2 YFSETQ. The CDR3 nucleotides are TGCGCCAGCAGCCTACTAGCGGGAGCTGGGAATGAGCAGTTCTTC. As protein: CASSLLAGAGNEQFF.

V gene TRBV7-9 combines with J gene TRBJ2-7; TRBD1 might be the D (6 bases). Germline V gene sequence: CDR1 SEHNR, CDR2 FQNEAQ (reference sequence). Trimming removed 3 bases at V and 4 bases at J, with 10 bases between. The CDR3 has 13 residues. The CDR3 reads CASSFGTPYEQYF. CDR3 coding DNA: TGTGCCAGCAGCTTCGGGACACCGTACGAGCAGTACTTC.

This clonotype was seen more than once but under ten times. V is TRBV23-1 and J is TRBJ2-5; D unclear. TRBV23-1 is an open reading frame whose function is uncertain. The CDR3 sequence is 12 residues long. Deletions cut 6 bases from V and 5 bases from J, with 10 bases between. The CDR3: CASSPDGETQYF. CDR3 bases: TGCGCCAGCAGCCCGGACGGGGAGACCCAGTACTTC.

This clonotype was observed at least ten times. The chain is built from TRBV2 and TRBJ2-3; D unresolved. Trimming pared 6 bases from V and 4 bases from J, leaving 14 bases between. CDR1 and CDR2 from the germline V gene are SNHLY and FYNNEI. This CDR3 comprises 14 residues. The CDR3 bases are TGTGCCAGCAGACCTTCTCTTGGGCCAGATACGCAGTATTTT. Translating it yields CASRPSLGPDTQYF.

In this sample, this clonotype turned up many times. V usage is TRBV10-1 and J usage is TRBJ2-3; D might be TRBD2 (6 bases). Germline V lookup: CDR1 WNHNN, CDR2 SYGVQD (reference sequence). This CDR3 spans 14 amino acids. V shed 3 bases and J shed 5 bases, with 12 bases lying between them. The CDR3 loop is CASSERRDGDTQYF. The DNA for the CDR3 is TGCGCCAGCAGTGAACGGAGGGATGGAGATACGCAGTATTTT.

This clonotype was seen ten or more times. The V call is TRBV7-2, the J call TRBJ2-1, with 10 nucleotides matching TRBD1. The CDR3 length is 17 residues. With 2 bases clipped from V and 6 bases from J, the junction kept 10 bases outside the gene matches. From germline, CDR1 is SGHTA and CDR2 FQGNSA. CDR3 sequence: CASSLWPPGTGANEQFF. CDR3 nucleotides: TGTGCCAGCAGCTTATGGCCCCCCGGGACAGGGGCCAATGAGCAGTTCTTC.